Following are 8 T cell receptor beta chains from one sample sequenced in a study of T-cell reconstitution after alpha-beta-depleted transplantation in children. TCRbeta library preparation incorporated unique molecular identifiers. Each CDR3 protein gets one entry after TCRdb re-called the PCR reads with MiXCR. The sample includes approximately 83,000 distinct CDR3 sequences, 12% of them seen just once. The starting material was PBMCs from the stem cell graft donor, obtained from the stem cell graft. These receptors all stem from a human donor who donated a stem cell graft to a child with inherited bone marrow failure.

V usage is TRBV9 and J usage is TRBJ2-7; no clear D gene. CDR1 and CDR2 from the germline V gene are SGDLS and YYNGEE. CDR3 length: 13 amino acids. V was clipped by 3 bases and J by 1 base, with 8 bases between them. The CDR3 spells CASSADGSYEQYF. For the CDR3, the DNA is TGTGCCAGCAGCGCGGACGGATCCTACGAGCAGTACTTC.

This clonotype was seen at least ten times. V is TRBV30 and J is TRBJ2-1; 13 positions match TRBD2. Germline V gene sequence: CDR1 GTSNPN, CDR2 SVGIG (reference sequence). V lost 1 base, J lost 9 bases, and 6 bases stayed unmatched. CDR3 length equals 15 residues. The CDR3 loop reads CAWSARLAGGPEQFF. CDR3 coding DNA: TGTGCCTGGAGTGCTAGACTAGCGGGAGGTCCTGAGCAGTTCTTC.

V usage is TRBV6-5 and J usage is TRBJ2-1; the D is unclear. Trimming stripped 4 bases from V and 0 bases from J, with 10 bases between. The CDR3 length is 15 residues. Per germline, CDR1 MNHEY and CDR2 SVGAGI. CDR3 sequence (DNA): TGTGCCAGCAGTTCCACACTGAGCTCCTACAATGAGCAGTTCTTC. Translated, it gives CASSSTLSSYNEQFF.

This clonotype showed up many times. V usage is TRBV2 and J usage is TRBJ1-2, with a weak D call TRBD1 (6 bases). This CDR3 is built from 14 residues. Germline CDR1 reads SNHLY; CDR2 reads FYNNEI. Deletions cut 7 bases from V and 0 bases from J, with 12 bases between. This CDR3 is CASKQGPTNYGYTF. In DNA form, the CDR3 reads TGTGCCAGCAAACAGGGACCTACTAACTATGGCTACACCTTC.

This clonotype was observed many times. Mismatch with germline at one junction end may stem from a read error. Here the CDR3 DNA reads TGCAGTGCTCGAGAGAGGGGGAGAGCTAGCACAGATACGCAGTATTTT. It is translated as CSARERGRASTDTQYF. J is TRBJ2-3 and V is TRBV20-1; maybe TRBD1 (6 bases). CDR1 is DFQATT, CDR2 SNEGSKA, per germline (reference sequence). This CDR3 is 16 amino acids long.

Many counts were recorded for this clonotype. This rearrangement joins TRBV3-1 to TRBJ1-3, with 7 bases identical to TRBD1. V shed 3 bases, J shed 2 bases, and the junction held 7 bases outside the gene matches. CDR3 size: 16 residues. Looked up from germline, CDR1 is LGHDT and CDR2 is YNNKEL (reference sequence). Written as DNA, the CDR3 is TGTGCCAGCAGCCACAACCGGGACAGCCCTGGAAACACCATATATTTT. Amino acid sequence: CASSHNRDSPGNTIYF.

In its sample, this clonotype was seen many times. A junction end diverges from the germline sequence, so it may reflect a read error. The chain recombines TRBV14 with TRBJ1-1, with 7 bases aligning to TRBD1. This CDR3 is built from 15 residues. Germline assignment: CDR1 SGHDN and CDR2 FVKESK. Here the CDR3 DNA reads TGTGCCAGCAGCCACGCGACAGGGAGGGGCACTGAATCTTTCTTT. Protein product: CASSHATGRGTESFF.

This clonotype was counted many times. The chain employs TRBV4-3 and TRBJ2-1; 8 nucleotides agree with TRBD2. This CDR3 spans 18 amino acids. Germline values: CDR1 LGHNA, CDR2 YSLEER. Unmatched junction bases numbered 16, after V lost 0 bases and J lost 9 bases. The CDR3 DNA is TGCGCCAGCAGCCAAGAATCGCTGGATCGGGAGGGCCGGCCTGAGCAGTTCTTC. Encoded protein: CASSQESLDREGRPEQFF.